Listed below are T cell receptor beta chains from one sample, sequenced in a study of T cell repertoires in cytomegalovirus infection. Antigens of these TCRs are unknown. TCRdb re-derived calls from the reads in MiXCR, one entry per CDR3 protein. The profile shows about a million distinct CDR3 sequences, 31% of them singletons. The sample consisted of cultured CD8+ T cells from PBMCs, taken from culture after CMV antigen stimulation. These receptor sequences come from a human donor in good health (CMV status not recorded). Some clones in this sample may be carry-over from other donors' samples. The CDR3 runs from the conserved cysteine through the conserved F or W. Fields, in order: clone size, D gene, J gene, V gene, CDR3 DNA, CDR3 protein. D genes are given only for firm matches. Clone size is given for some rows only: seen once, a few or many times, or a class if the clone is expanded.

few	TRBD2	TRBJ2-3	TRBV10-3	TGTGCCATCAGTGAGGCTAGCGGGGGGAGCACAGATACGCAGTATTTT	CAISEASGGSTDTQYF
few	TRBD1	TRBJ2-7	TRBV7-6	TGTGCCAGCAGCCCCCGGACAGGGGCCCCCTACGAGCAGTACTTC	CASSPRTGAPYEQYF
.	.	TRBJ1-2	TRBV11-1	TGTGCCAGCAGCCCGGACCGTTATAACTATGGCTACACCTTC	CASSPDRYNYGYTF
few	TRBD1	TRBJ2-7	TRBV5-6	TGTGCCAGCAGCCCAGGACAGGAAGCAGCCTACGAGCAGTACTTC	CASSPGQEAAYEQYF
.	.	TRBJ2-7	TRBV27	TGTGCCAGCAGTTTATGGCCTGGCGAGCAGTACTTC	CASSLWPGEQYF
.	.	TRBJ2-5	TRBV7-9	TGTGCCAGCAGCTTAGTGGGGGTCCAAGAGACCCAGTACTTC	CASSLVGVQETQYF
.	.	TRBJ1-1	TRBV5-1	TGCGCCAGCAGCCCGGCCCGGGGGGCGAGAACTGAAGCTTTCTTT	CASSPARGARTEAFF
.	.	TRBJ1-1	TRBV7-2	TGTGCCAGCAGCTCGGGGGACGAAGCTTTCTTT	CASSSGDEAFF
.	TRBD2	TRBJ2-3	TRBV13	TGTGCCAGCAGCTTGGCGGGGGTTCTGACAGATACGCAGTATTTT	CASSLAGVLTDTQYF
once	.	TRBJ1-1	TRBV6-8	TGTGCCAGCAGTGCAGGGACCACTGAAGCTATCTTT	CASSAGTTEAIF
few	TRBD1	TRBJ2-3	TRBV4-1	TGCGCCAGCAGCCTAAGACAAGCCCATCAGGGGGCAAAGGATACGCAGTATTTT	CASSLRQAHQGAKDTQYF
many	TRBD1	TRBJ2-7	TRBV12-5	TGTGCTAGTGGTTTTGGACAGGTCTACGAGCAGTACTTC	CASGFGQVYEQYF
.	TRBD2	TRBJ2-3	TRBV12-3/TRBV12-4	TGTGCCAGCAGTTTTTTCCTAGCGGGGGGCACAGATACGCAGTATTTT	CASSFFLAGGTDTQYF
.	TRBD2	TRBJ2-5	TRBV7-6	TGTGCCAGCAAGCAAGCGGGGGGCAGAGAGACCCAGTACTTC	CASKQAGGRETQYF
few	.	TRBJ1-5	TRBV7-2	TGTGCCAGCAGCTTAATCTTTTCGCATGGCCCGAGGGATCAGCCCCAGCATTTT	CASSLIFSHGPRDQPQHF
.	TRBD1	TRBJ1-2	TRBV12-5	TGTGCTAGTAACCGGGACAGGTCAAACTATGGCTACACCTTC	CASNRDRSNYGYTF
.	.	TRBJ1-6	TRBV19	TGTGCCAGTAGTCTAACAGGTCCACCCCTCCACTTT	CASSLTGPPLHF
.	.	TRBJ1-1	TRBV15	TGTGCCACCAGCAGAGATCGGAGGGCCACTGAAGCTTTCTTT	CATSRDRRATEAFF
.	.	TRBJ1-1	TRBV2	TGTGCCAGCAGTGTATCAGGCTGGAACACTGAAGCTTTCTTT	CASSVSGWNTEAFF
.	.	TRBJ1-3	TRBV6-2/TRBV6-3	TGTGCCAGCAGTTTGAATTCGGCAGCATCTGGAAACACCATATATTTT	CASSLNSAASGNTIYF
.	.	TRBJ2-1	TRBV7-9	TGTGCCAGCAGCTTACGCTACGTAAGTTACAATGAGCAGTTCTTC	CASSLRYVSYNEQFF
.	TRBD1	TRBJ2-1	TRBV13	TGTGCCAGCAGCTTAGTATCCGGGACAGGGAACTACAATGAGCAGTTCTTC	CASSLVSGTGNYNEQFF
.	TRBD1	TRBJ1-2	TRBV9	TGTGCCAGCAGCGTAGCTGGGACAGGGTCTGGTGGCTACACCTTC	CASSVAGTGSGGYTF
.	.	TRBJ2-7	TRBV5-6	TGTGCCAGCAGCTTCCTAGGGGGAGGGGTCTACGAGCAGTACTTC	CASSFLGGGVYEQYF
.	.	TRBJ2-1	TRBV7-3	TGTGCCAGCGCCTCGGCACGTTACAATGAGCAGTTCTTC	CASASARYNEQFF
few	TRBD2	TRBJ2-7	TRBV6-5	TGTGCCAGCAGTTACTCGACTAGCGGGGGTAGCGAGCAGTACTTC	CASSYSTSGGSEQYF
many	.	TRBJ2-2	TRBV7-6	TGTGCCAGCAGCTCCGACAGGTCCGGGGAGCTGTTTTTT	CASSSDRSGELFF
many	TRBD2	TRBJ2-3	TRBV7-8	TGTGCCAGCAGCTTATCCCCGGGGGGGACAGATACGCAGTATTTT	CASSLSPGGTDTQYF
.	.	TRBJ1-1	TRBV29-1	TGCAGCGTTGACGAGGTAATGAACACTGAAGCTTTCTTT	CSVDEVMNTEAFF
.	TRBD2	TRBJ2-5	TRBV11-2	TGTGCCAGCAACATTAGCGGGGTACTGGAGACCCAGTACTTC	CASNISGVLETQYF
.	TRBD1	TRBJ1-5	TRBV10-3	TGTGGGACAGGGAGCGAATTTTATCAGCCCCAGCATTTT	CGTGSEFYQPQHF
.	.	TRBJ2-1	TRBV6-1	TGTGCCAGCAGAGGAGGGCGTTTGGAGCAGTTCTTC	CASRGGRLEQFF
few	.	TRBJ1-2	TRBV27	TGTGCCAGCAGTTTTTCTAGCCTTTACTTGCAGGGGTTTTATGGCTACACCTTC	CASSFSSLYLQGFYGYTF
.	.	TRBJ2-5	TRBV15	TGTGCCACCAGCAGACCACAGGGAACAGGGGAGACCCAGTACTTC	CATSRPQGTGETQYF
.	.	TRBJ2-1	TRBV10-2	TGCGCCAGCACCGCCGGGAGTGAGCAGTTCTTC	CASTAGSEQFF
.	.	TRBJ2-1	TRBV4-3	TGCGCCAGCAGCCAAGATTGGGCAGGGAGCTCCTACAATGAGCAGTTCTTC	CASSQDWAGSSYNEQFF
.	.	TRBJ2-7	TRBV6-2/TRBV6-3	TGTGCCAGCCATGAGGGGGACGGCTACGAGCAGTACTTC	CASHEGDGYEQYF
.	.	TRBJ1-2	TRBV20-1	TGCAGTGCTAGAGATCGGAGTCGGTATGGCTACACCTTC	CSARDRSRYGYTF
few	.	TRBJ1-1	TRBV10-2	TGCGCCAGCAGTGAGATGGTGGACACTGAAGCTTTCTTT	CASSEMVDTEAFF
.	TRBD1	TRBJ2-1	TRBV6-6	TGTGCCAGCAGTTACTCGTCCGGGACAGGGGTGTCCGGGGGCTCCTACAATGAGCAGTTCTTC	CASSYSSGTGVSGGSYNEQFF
once	TRBD1	TRBJ2-1	TRBV7-6	TGTGCCAGCAGCCCTTCCCCGGGACAGGGAAGAAATGAGCAGTTCTTC	CASSPSPGQGRNEQFF
many	TRBD1	TRBJ2-7	TRBV7-2	TGTGCCAGCAGCCCGGACAGGGTGGACGAGCAGTACTTC	CASSPDRVDEQYF
once	.	TRBJ2-2	TRBV7-8	TGTGCCAGCAGCTTAGAGGACACCACCAGGGAGCTGTTTTTT	CASSLEDTTRELFF
.	.	TRBJ2-3	TRBV11-2	TGTGCCAGCAGCTTAAGGCCGACTAACAGGATTCGCACAGATACGCAGTATTTT	CASSLRPTNRIRTDTQYF
.	TRBD2	TRBJ2-7	TRBV12-3/TRBV12-4	TGTGCCAGCAGTTCCGGGACTATCAAAACTTACGAGCAGTACTTC	CASSSGTIKTYEQYF
.	.	TRBJ2-1	TRBV14	TGTGCCAGCAGCCTAACCTGGCATGAGCAGTTCTTC	CASSLTWHEQFF
few	.	TRBJ1-5	TRBV4-1	TGCGCCAGCAGCCAAGATCATCCTGGCAATCAGCCCCAGCATTTT	CASSQDHPGNQPQHF